The clone carrying this TCR beta chain was seen a handful of times. Its antigen is still unknown. The second PCR ran roughly 7 to 12 cycles with a sample-barcoded 5' primer and J-beta primers. TCRdb fed the 5' RACE reads into MiXCR, producing one record per CDR3 protein. The table has about 680,000 distinct CDR3 sequences, 49% seen once; the top ten hold 30% to 35%. Germline assignment: CDR1 SQVTM and CDR2 ANQGSEA. V shed 7 bases, J shed 0 bases, and the junction held 14 bases outside the gene matches. CDR3 length: 16 residues. These data originate in a study of blood T cells in healthy people across ages. Study-level points and caveats: A roughly linear fall in TCR beta diversity per million T cells was seen with increasing age. Naive T cell percentage showed a strong correlation with TCR beta diversity. Naive CD4+ cells and diversity were both higher in long-lived donors than in aged donors.

Sequencing was done on a sample of blood. The chain links TRBV29-1 to TRBJ1-2, with 7 nucleotides matching TRBD1. The sequence derives from a woman aged 55 to 70 in good health. The chain's CDR3 is CSAPGTAMSPNYGYTF. The DNA for the CDR3 is TGCAGCGCTCCTGGGACAGCAATGTCCCCTAACTATGGCTACACCTTC.